This T cell receptor beta chain derives from a study of PD-1 blockade in mismatch repair-deficient tumors. Looking at the study overall: All were previously treated, progressing patients with some twelve mismatch repair-deficient cancer types.

PCR or immunohistochemistry showed mismatch repair deficiency in every enrolled patient. TCR sequencing covered a few patients who responded to pembrolizumab. The CDR3 totals 12 residues. Germline V gene sequence: CDR1 LNHDA, CDR2 SQIVND (reference sequence). Trimming shortened V by 7 bases and J by 2 bases, and 8 bases separated the two germline ends. Clones were read by immunoSEQ multiplex PCR, and TCRdb kept only the in-frame ones, dropping some. Here the sample spans over 15,000 clones, 84% being singletons. Study-level results: Rapid post-treatment expansion, then contraction, generally preceding radiologic response, marked tumor-resident clones.

With respect to this clone: Its specificity is not known.

The input for sequencing was PBMCs, taken before pembrolizumab treatment. This chain uses TRBV19 with TRBJ1-1; D remains unclear. This clonotype was obtained from an adult with mismatch repair-deficient cancer. CDR3 sequence: CASTMGNTEAFF. The CDR3 DNA reads as TGTGCCAGTACGATGGGAAACACTGAAGCTTTCTTT.